This T cell receptor beta chain was observed in a study of beta chain features in type 1 diabetes. Since all of the isolated RNA was reverse transcribed, expressed TCRB transcripts were what got sequenced. TCRdb's copy holds only in-frame clones and misses some; the assay was immunoSEQ multiplex PCR. The table lists 350,000 or so clones, around 19% of them singletons, with roughly 0.045% in the top ten. V dropped 5 bases and J dropped 0; count of bases not matched to a gene: 7. Germline loops: CDR1 SGHTA, CDR2 FQGNSA. The CDR3 runs 18 residues. This TCR was sampled from a young woman in good health. This chain joins TRBV7-2 and TRBJ2-6; 10 nucleotides line up with TRBD2. Material: naive CD4+ T cells from blood. For the CDR3, the DNA is TGTGCCAGCAGCCCTTTAGCGGGGGGCTCCTCTGGGGCCAACGTCCTGACTTTC. It translates to CASSPLAGGSSGANVLTF. Full variable domain (rest looked up from reference TRBV7-2 and TRBJ2-6): GAGVSQSPSNKVTEKGKDVELRCDPISGHTALYWYRQSLGQGLEFLIYFQGNSAPDKSGLPSDRFSAERTGGSVSTLTIQRTQQEDSAVYLCASSPLAGGSSGANVLTFGAGSRLTVL.